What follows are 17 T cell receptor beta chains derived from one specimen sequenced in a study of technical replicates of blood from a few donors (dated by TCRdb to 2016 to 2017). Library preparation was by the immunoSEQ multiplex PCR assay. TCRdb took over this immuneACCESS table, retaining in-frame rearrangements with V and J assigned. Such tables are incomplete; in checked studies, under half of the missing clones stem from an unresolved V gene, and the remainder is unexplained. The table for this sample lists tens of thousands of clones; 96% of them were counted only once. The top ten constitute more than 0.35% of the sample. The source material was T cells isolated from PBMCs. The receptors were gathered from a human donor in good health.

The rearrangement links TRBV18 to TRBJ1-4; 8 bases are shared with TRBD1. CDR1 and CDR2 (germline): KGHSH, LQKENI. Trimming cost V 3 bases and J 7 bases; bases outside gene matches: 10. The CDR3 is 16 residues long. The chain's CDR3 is CASSPAGGAYGEKLFF. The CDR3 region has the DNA TGTGCCAGCTCACCGGCAGGGGGCGCCTATGGTGAAAAACTGTTTTTT.

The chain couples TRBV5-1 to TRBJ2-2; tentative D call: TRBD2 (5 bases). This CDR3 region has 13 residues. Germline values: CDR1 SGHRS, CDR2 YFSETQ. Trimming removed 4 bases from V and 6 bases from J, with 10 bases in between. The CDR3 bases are TGCGCCAGCAGCCCTAGCCTTCCCGGGGAGCTGTTTTTT. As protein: CASSPSLPGELFF.

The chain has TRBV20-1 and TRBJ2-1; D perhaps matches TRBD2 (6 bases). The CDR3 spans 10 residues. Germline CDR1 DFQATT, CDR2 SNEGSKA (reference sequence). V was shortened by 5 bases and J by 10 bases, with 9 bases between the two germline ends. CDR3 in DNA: TGCAGTGCTGCTCTAGCGGAGCAGTTCTTC. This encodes CSAALAEQFF.

The CDR3 is CASATSGSTDTQYF. The CDR3 DNA sequence: TGTGCCTCTGCGACTAGCGGGAGCACAGATACGCAGTATTTT. The chain carries TRBV6-6 and TRBJ2-3; 10 positions agree with TRBD2. V shed 11 bases, J shed 0 bases, and the junction held 5 bases outside the gene matches. This CDR3 is built from 14 residues. Per germline, CDR1 MNHNY and CDR2 SVGAGI (reference sequence).

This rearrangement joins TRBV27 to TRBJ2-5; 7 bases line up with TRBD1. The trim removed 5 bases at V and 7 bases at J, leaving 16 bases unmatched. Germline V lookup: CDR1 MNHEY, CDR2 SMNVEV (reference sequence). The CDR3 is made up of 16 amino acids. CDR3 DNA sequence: TGTGCCAGCAGTCCGTTAGACAGGGTACCCGTAGCGACCCAGTACTTC. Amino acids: CASSPLDRVPVATQYF.

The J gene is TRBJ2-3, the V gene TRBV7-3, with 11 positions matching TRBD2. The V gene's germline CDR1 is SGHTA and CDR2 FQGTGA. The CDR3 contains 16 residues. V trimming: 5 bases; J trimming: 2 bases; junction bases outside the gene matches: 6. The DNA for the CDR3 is TGTGCCAGCAGCCCAGCGGGACTAGCGGCCACAGATACGCAGTATTTT. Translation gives CASSPAGLAATDTQYF.

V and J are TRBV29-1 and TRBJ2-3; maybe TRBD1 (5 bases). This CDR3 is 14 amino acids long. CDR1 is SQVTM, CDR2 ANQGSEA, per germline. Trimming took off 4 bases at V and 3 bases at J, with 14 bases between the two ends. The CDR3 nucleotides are TGCAGCGTTGGTCAGGGCGGTTTTACAGATACGCAGTATTTT. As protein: CSVGQGGFTDTQYF.

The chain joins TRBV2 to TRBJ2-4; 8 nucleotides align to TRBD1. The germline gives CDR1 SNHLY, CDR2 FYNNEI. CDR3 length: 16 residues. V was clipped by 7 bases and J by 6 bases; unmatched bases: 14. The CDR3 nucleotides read TGTGCCAGCACTAGGACAGGGAGGCCCCCCGGAAACATTCAGTACTTC. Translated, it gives CASTRTGRPPGNIQYF.

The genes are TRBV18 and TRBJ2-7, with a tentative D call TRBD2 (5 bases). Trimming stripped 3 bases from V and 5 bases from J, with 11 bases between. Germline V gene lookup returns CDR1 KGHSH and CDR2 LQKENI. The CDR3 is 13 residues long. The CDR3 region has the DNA TGTGCCAGCTCACCGCCATCGGAGGACGAGCAGTACTTC. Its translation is CASSPPSEDEQYF.

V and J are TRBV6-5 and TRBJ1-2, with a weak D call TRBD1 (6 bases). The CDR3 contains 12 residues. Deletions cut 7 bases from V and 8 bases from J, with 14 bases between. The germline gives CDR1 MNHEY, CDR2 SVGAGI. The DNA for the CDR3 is TGTGCCAGCACGGCAGGGGCGGAAGGCTACACCTTC. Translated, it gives CASTAGAEGYTF.

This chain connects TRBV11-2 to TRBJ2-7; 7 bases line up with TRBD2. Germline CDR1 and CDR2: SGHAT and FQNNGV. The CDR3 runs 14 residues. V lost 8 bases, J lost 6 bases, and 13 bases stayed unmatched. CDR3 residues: CASSLWGGFGEQYF. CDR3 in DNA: TGTGCCAGCTCCCTCTGGGGAGGGTTCGGCGAGCAGTACTTC.

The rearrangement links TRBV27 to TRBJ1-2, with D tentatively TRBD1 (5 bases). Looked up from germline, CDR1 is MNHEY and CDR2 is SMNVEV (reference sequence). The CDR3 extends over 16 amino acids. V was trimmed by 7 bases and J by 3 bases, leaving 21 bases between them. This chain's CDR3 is CASNAGWNPFYYGYTF. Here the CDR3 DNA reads TGTGCCAGCAACGCAGGGTGGAACCCTTTCTACTATGGCTACACCTTC.

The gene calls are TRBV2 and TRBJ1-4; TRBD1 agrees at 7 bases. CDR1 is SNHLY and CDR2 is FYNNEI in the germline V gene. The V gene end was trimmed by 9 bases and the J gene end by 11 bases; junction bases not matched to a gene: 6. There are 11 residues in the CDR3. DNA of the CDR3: TGTGCCAGTCAGACAGGGCAGAAACTGTTTTTT. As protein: CASQTGQKLFF.

CDR3 protein: CASRVLNGELFF. For the CDR3, the DNA is TGTGCCAGTAGGGTACTAAACGGGGAGCTGTTTTTT. The chain combines TRBV19 with TRBJ2-2; the D is unclear. The germline gives CDR1 LNHDA, CDR2 SQIVND (reference sequence). The CDR3 spans 12 residues. Trimming removed 6 bases from V and 7 bases from J, with 9 bases in between.

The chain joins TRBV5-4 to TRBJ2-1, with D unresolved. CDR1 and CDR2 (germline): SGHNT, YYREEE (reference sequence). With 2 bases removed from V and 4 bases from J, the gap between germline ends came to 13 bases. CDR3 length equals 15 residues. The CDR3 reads CASSFRLDPYNEQFF. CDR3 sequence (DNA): TGTGCCAGCAGCTTTAGGCTAGACCCATACAATGAGCAGTTCTTC.

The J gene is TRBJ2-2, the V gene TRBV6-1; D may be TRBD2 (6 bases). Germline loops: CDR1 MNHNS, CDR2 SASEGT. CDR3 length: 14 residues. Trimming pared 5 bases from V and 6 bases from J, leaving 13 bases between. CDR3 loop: CASSQTTSPGELFF. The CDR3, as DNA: TGTGCCAGCAGTCAGACGACTAGTCCCGGGGAGCTGTTTTTT.

CDR3: CASSAGTGGYEQFF. As DNA, the CDR3 is TGTGCCAGCAGCGCCGGGACAGGGGGCTATGAGCAGTTCTTC. This rearrangement joins TRBV9 to TRBJ2-1, with 12 bases fitting TRBD1. The CDR3 runs to 14 residues. CDR1 and CDR2 (germline): SGDLS, YYNGEE. The trim removed 3 bases at V and 8 bases at J, leaving 3 bases unmatched.